Ten or more counts support the clone carrying this TCR beta chain. Its matching antigen is unknown. The source of the sample is a study of T cells in Graves' hyperthyroidism and ophthalmopathy. Study-wide findings and caveats: Researchers report that a 13 V-J model separated ophthalmopathy from stable hyperthyroidism.

Any symptoms of ophthalmopathy came after the first hyperthyroidism diagnosis, from which the blood sample dates. The TCR beta CDR3 regions underwent amplification using RNA transcripts as the source. Carried out on the TCR CDR3, a first-round RT-PCR used the HTBI primer set. TCRdb ran MiXCR on the multiplex PCR reads and lists one entry per CDR3 protein. This sample has more than 350,000 distinct CDR3 sequences; 17% occur once, and the top ten carry around 35%. V lost 6 bases to trimming and J lost 1 base, with 14 bases between them. CDR1 is SQVTM, CDR2 ANQGSEA, per germline. The CDR3 is 14 amino acids.

The specimen sequenced was blood. The clonotype originates from a woman aged 25 to 39 with Graves' hyperthyroidism that later progressed to Graves' ophthalmopathy. The chain couples TRBV29-1 to TRBJ2-3, with no clear D. The CDR3 nucleotides read TGCAGCGTCCAAGATAGTAGGGGCACAGATACGCAGTATTTT. This gives the protein CSVQDSRGTDTQYF.